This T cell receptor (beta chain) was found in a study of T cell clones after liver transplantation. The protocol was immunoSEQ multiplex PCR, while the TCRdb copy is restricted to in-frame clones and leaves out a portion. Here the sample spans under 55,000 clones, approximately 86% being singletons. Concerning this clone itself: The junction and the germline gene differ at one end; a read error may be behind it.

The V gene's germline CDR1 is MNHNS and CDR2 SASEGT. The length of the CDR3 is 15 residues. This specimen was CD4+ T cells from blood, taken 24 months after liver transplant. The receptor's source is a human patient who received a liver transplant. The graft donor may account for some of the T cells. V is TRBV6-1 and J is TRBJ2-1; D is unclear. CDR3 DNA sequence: TGTGCCAGCAGGGAAGGCCGGAGCTTCTACAATGAGCAGTTCTTC. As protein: CASREGRSFYNEQFF.